Each of the 23 T cell receptor beta chains below was sequenced from the same sample in a study of shared clonotypes between healthy human individuals. The protocol was immunoSEQ multiplex PCR, while the TCRdb copy is restricted to in-frame clones and leaves out a portion. Among 2 million to 2.5 million clones listed, 80% to 95% were seen once. Sequencing was done on a sample of naive CD4+ T cells from PBMCs. Subset noted: CD45RA+ positively selected. The receptor source for this set is a man in his late teens or twenties in good health. Some clones in this sample may be carry-over from other donors' samples.

For this clone: Other DNA sequences in this sample translate to the same CDR3. V is TRBV6-5 and J is TRBJ1-2; weak D call: TRBD1 (6 bases). CDR1 is MNHEY, CDR2 SVGAGI, per germline. V was cut by 3 bases and J by 9 bases, with 11 bases left in between. CDR3 size: 12 residues. The CDR3 protein is CASSYLQGSYTF. The CDR3 region has the DNA TGTGCCAGCAGTTATCTTCAGGGGAGCTACACCTTC.

The rearrangement links TRBV6-1 to TRBJ1-5, with TRBD1 as a possible D gene (6 bases). This CDR3 is 14 amino acids long. Germline CDR1 MNHNS, CDR2 SASEGT. V lost 3 bases and J lost 7, with 13 bases in between. The CDR3 DNA is TGTGCCAGCAGTGATAGGGACATCGGACAGCCCCAGCATTTT. It specifies CASSDRDIGQPQHF.

This clone showed up just a few times. The genes are TRBV5-1 and TRBJ1-1, with D hard to call. The germline V and J ends were trimmed by 0 bases and 1 base, with 10 bases remaining between them. There are 15 residues in the CDR3. Germline V CDR1 and CDR2: SGHRS, YFSETQ. As DNA, the CDR3 is TGCGCCAGCAGCTTGGCAGCCAGGCAGAACACTGAAGCTTTCTTT. This sequence encodes CASSLAARQNTEAFF.

The V gene is TRBV11-2, the J gene TRBJ2-6; no reliable D call. The CDR3 contains 16 residues. CDR1 is SGHAT and CDR2 is FQNNGV in the germline V gene. The V and J ends lost 6 bases and 2 bases respectively, with 14 bases between them. The CDR3 DNA reads as TGTGCCAGCAGACACGCCGGTGGGGCTGGGGCCAACGTCCTGACTTTC. The encoded protein is CASRHAGGAGANVLTF. Filled out from reference TRBV11-2 and TRBJ2-6, the complete variable domain reads EAGVAQSPRYKIIEKRQSVAFWCNPISGHATLYWYQQILGQGPKLLIQFQNNGVVDDSQLPKDRFSAERLKGVDSTLKIQPAKLEDSAVYLCASRHAGGAGANVLTFGAGSRLTVL.

This rearrangement joins TRBV28 to TRBJ1-2; D is ambiguous. Germline CDR1 reads MDHEN; CDR2 reads SYDVKM. V was shortened by 7 bases and J by 6 bases, with 9 bases between the two germline ends. CDR3 length: 11 residues. Here the CDR3 DNA reads TGTGCCAGCAATACAGAGGATGGCTACACCTTC. It yields the protein CASNTEDGYTF.

V is TRBV28 and J is TRBJ1-2, with D maybe TRBD1 (5 bases). Germline CDR1 reads MDHEN; CDR2 reads SYDVKM. V shed 6 bases and J shed 6 bases, with 23 bases lying between them. The CDR3 totals 16 residues. CDR3 in amino acids: CASRGHTLPRRDGYTF. The CDR3 DNA is TGTGCCAGCAGAGGACATACGCTCCCTCGGCGAGATGGCTACACCTTC.

This rearrangement joins TRBV28 to TRBJ1-1; no clear D. There are 10 residues in the CDR3. The germline CDR1 and CDR2 sequences are MDHEN and SYDVKM. V lost 5 bases and J 10 bases, leaving 8 bases between the germline ends. The chain's CDR3 is CASSLGRAFF. In DNA, the CDR3 is TGTGCCAGCAGTCTCGGGAGAGCTTTCTTT.

The rearrangement links TRBV5-1 to TRBJ2-3, with D maybe TRBD2 (6 bases). The CDR3 spans 13 residues. Trimming removed 7 bases at V and 6 bases at J, with 15 bases between. CDR1 and CDR2 (germline): SGHRS, YFSETQ. The CDR3 DNA is TGCGCCAGCGACACGGGGGAAGGGGATACGCAGTATTTT. Translation: CASDTGEGDTQYF.

The V gene is TRBV19, the J gene TRBJ2-7; 7 bases fit TRBD1. After removal of 3 bases from V and 6 bases from J, the junction contained 8 bases not matched to a gene. The length of the CDR3 is 14 residues. Germline V gives CDR1 LNHDA, CDR2 SQIVND (reference sequence). In DNA, the CDR3 is TGTGCCAGTAGTATCGGCGCAGGGGGAGCCGAGCAGTACTTC. Protein: CASSIGAGGAEQYF.

The V call is TRBV11-3, the J call TRBJ2-1; maybe TRBD2 (6 bases). Trimming cost V 1 base and J 4 bases, with 11 bases left between them. CDR3 length: 15 amino acids. The germline V gene has CDR1 SGHNT and CDR2 YENEEA. The CDR3 protein is CASSLGGVEYNEQFF. CDR3 nucleotides: TGTGCCAGCAGCTTAGGGGGGGTTGAGTACAATGAGCAGTTCTTC.

This clone appeared once. This rearrangement joins TRBV7-2 to TRBJ1-5; a weak D match, TRBD1 (5 bases). The V end lost 5 bases, the J end lost 1 base, and 12 bases lay between the germline ends. The CDR3 has 15 amino acids. In germline, CDR1 is SGHTA, CDR2 FQGNSA. CDR3 in amino acids: CASSQGLGSNQPQHF. CDR3 coding DNA: TGTGCCAGCAGCCAGGGACTGGGGAGCAATCAGCCCCAGCATTTT.

V and J are TRBV6-1 and TRBJ1-4; D possibly corresponds to TRBD1 (6 bases). There are 17 residues in the CDR3. Germline V gene data show CDR1 as MNHNS and CDR2 as SASEGT. Trimming cost V 3 bases and J 8 bases, with 22 bases left between them. The CDR3 reads CASSDPRTRTDIEKLFF. CDR3 bases: TGTGCCAGCAGTGACCCCCGCACCCGGACAGATATAGAAAAACTGTTTTTT.

With regard to this clone: This specimen includes other DNA sequences encoding the same CDR3. The chain couples TRBV29-1 to TRBJ2-3; D is unclear. The length of the CDR3 is 12 residues. Germline V gene sequence: CDR1 SQVTM, CDR2 ANQGSEA. Trimming left V 4 bases short and J 0 bases short, with 5 bases between. CDR3 sequence (DNA): TGCAGCGTTGGTGGGAGCACAGATACGCAGTATTTT. It encodes CSVGGSTDTQYF.

The rearrangement joins TRBV7-9 to TRBJ1-5; D is perhaps TRBD1 (6 bases). Germline lookup yields CDR1 SEHNR and CDR2 FQNEAQ (reference sequence). Trimming stripped 1 base from V and 7 bases from J, with 11 bases between. This CDR3 region has 14 residues. The CDR3 loop reads CASSLGDTQQPQHF. In DNA form, the CDR3 reads TGTGCCAGCAGCTTAGGGGACACTCAACAGCCCCAGCATTTT.

Note on this clone: The same CDR3 also results from other DNA sequences found in this sample. J is TRBJ2-7 and V is TRBV20-1; 8 positions match TRBD2. CDR1 is DFQATT and CDR2 is SNEGSKA in the germline V gene (reference sequence). The CDR3 spans 11 residues. The V gene end was trimmed by 5 bases and the J gene end by 5 bases; junction bases not matched to a gene: 2. CDR3 loop: CSAERENEQYF. CDR3 DNA sequence: TGCAGTGCTGAGCGGGAGAACGAGCAGTACTTC.

The V and J genes are TRBV28 and TRBJ1-3; 7 bases are shared with TRBD1. Unmatched junction bases numbered 10, after V lost 5 bases and J lost 3 bases. CDR3 size: 16 residues. CDR1 is MDHEN and CDR2 is SYDVKM in the germline V gene. The CDR3 region has the DNA TGTGCCAGCAGTCTAGGACAGGAGGCCGGTGGAAACACCATATATTTT. Amino acid sequence: CASSLGQEAGGNTIYF.

Comments on this clone: The identical CDR3 is also encoded by other nucleotide sequences in the sample. The chain combines TRBV2 with TRBJ2-6, with 9 nucleotides matching TRBD1. The CDR3 spans 15 residues. The V segment lost 6 bases and the J segment 4 bases; nucleotides outside the gene matches: 4. Germline values: CDR1 SNHLY, CDR2 FYNNEI. As DNA, the CDR3 is TGTGCCAGCAGCGACAGGGGGGCAGGGGCCAACGTCCTGACTTTC. Translated: CASSDRGAGANVLTF.

The rearrangement uses TRBV20-1 and TRBJ1-2; possible D gene TRBD1, 5 bases. This CDR3 is 10 amino acids long. V was trimmed by 6 bases and J by 7 bases, leaving 9 bases between them. Germline-derived CDR1 and CDR2 are DFQATT and SNEGSKA (reference sequence). The CDR3 DNA reads TGCAGTGCCAGGGTGGCTGGCTACACCTTC. This encodes CSARVAGYTF.

CDR3 sequence reads: CASSSGGAGNQPQHF. The CDR3 nucleotides read TGTGCCAGCAGTTCCGGCGGAGCTGGGAATCAGCCCCAGCATTTT. This chain uses TRBV6-5 with TRBJ1-5; D is unresolved. The CDR3 consists of 15 residues. Per germline, CDR1 MNHEY and CDR2 SVGAGI. The germline V and J ends were trimmed by 4 bases and 4 bases, with 14 bases remaining between them.

The genes are TRBV5-4 and TRBJ2-7; 7 positions match TRBD1. This CDR3 is built from 15 residues. Unmatched junction bases numbered 8, after V lost 5 bases and J lost 0 bases. CDR1 is SGHNT, CDR2 YYREEE, per germline (reference sequence). The DNA of the CDR3 is TGTGCCAGCAGAGCAGGGGGAACGAGCTCCTACGAGCAGTACTTC. Translation: CASRAGGTSSYEQYF.

This clone was recorded once. The chain recombines TRBV18 with TRBJ1-3; a weak D match, TRBD1 (6 bases). Germline CDR1 and CDR2: KGHSH and LQKENI. The CDR3 length is 12 residues. V was pared by 2 bases and J by 8 bases, with 7 bases between. This CDR3 reads CASSPKGDTIYF. The CDR3 bases are TGTGCCAGCTCACCAAAGGGGGACACCATATATTTT.

CDR3 protein: CASRGTGGFHGYTF. The DNA of the CDR3 is TGTGCCAGCAGAGGGACAGGGGGCTTTCATGGCTACACCTTC. V gene TRBV6-5 combines with J gene TRBJ1-2; 12 bases align to TRBD1. The CDR3 loop spans 14 amino acids. The trim removed 6 bases at V and 6 bases at J, leaving 5 bases unmatched. Germline CDR1 is MNHEY and CDR2 is SVGAGI.

Notes on this clone: The identical CDR3 is also encoded by other nucleotide sequences in the sample. The genes are TRBV12-5 and TRBJ2-3; D not resolved. V was trimmed by 1 base and J by 0 bases, leaving 5 bases between them. The CDR3 is 14 residues long. From germline, CDR1 is LGHNT and CDR2 FRNRAP. CDR3 sequence reads: CASGLEGSTDTQYF. In DNA, the CDR3 is TGTGCTAGTGGTTTGGAGGGTAGCACAGATACGCAGTATTTT.